The following is a T cell receptor beta chain sequence with its context. Its antigen is not known. This sample was included in a study of post-analysis software for immune sequencing data. Overall study findings and caveats: Five TRBV segments were more frequent in patients than controls; TRBV5-6, TRBV5-1 and TRBV20-1 belonged to this group. Samples from a shared batch, those prepared together, strongly co-clustered by F measure. For normalized Chao1 diversity, multiple sclerosis patients scored significantly lower than controls did.

Tagging with unique molecular identifiers was a feature of the TCR beta cDNA libraries. TCRdb re-analysed the PCR reads in MiXCR, keeping a single row per CDR3 protein. The sample has under 200,000 distinct CDR3 sequences, around 36% seen once. This CDR3 is 13 amino acids long. V was cut by 7 bases and J by 8 bases, with 15 bases left in between. CDR1 and CDR2 from the germline V gene are SNHLY and FYNNEI. The sequences come from blood, collected after autologous hematopoietic stem cell transplantation. This receptor was obtained from a girl aged 10 to 17 with multiple sclerosis. The chain combines TRBV2 with TRBJ2-1; D possibly corresponds to TRBD2 (5 bases). The CDR3 DNA reads as TGTGCCAGCATGCGGACTTCCGAACATGAGCAGTTCTTC. It is translated as CASMRTSEHEQFF.